This section outlines one T cell receptor (beta chain) sequence together with its context. The CDR3 covers 16 residues. Germline CDR1 and CDR2: SGHTA and FQGNSA. V gave up 4 bases and J gave up 5 bases; unmatched junction bases: 6. These data belong to a study of blood T cell repertoires in COVID-19. Original analysis: Quantification of nucleated cells was approximated via reference gene primer amplification. Using immunoSEQ multiplex PCR, the repertoire was profiled, and TCRdb retains in-frame clones only, with some absent. V and J calls and clone size are those listed in that table; D and trimming were worked out from the DNA. Here the sample spans under 130,000 clones, 85% being singletons.

The TCR comes from a human donor in a cohort sampled during active COVID-19. What was sequenced was peripheral blood. The rearrangement joins TRBV7-2 to TRBJ1-5, with 12 positions matching TRBD1. The CDR3 region has the DNA TGTGCCAGCAGCTCAGTCGGGACAGGGGGCGATCAGCCCCAGCATTTT. Protein: CASSSVGTGGDQPQHF.